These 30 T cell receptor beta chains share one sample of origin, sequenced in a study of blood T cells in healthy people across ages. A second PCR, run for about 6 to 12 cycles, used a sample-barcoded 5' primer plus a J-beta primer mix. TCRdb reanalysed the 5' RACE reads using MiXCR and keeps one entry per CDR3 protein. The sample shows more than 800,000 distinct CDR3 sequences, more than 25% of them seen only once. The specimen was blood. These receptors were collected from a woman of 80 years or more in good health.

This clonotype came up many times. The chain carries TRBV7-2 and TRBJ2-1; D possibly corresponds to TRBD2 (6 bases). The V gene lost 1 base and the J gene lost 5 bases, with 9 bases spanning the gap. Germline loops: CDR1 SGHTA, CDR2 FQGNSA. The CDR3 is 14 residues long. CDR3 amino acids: CASSLGGENNEQFF. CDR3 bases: TGTGCCAGCAGCTTAGGGGGGGAGAACAATGAGCAGTTCTTC.

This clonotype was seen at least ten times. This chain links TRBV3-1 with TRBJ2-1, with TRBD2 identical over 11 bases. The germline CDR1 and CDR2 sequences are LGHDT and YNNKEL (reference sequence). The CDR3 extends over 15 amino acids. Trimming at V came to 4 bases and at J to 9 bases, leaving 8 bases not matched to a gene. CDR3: CASSLAGGIDSEQFF. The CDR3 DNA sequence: TGTGCCAGCAGCCTAGCGGGGGGGATTGATTCTGAGCAGTTCTTC.

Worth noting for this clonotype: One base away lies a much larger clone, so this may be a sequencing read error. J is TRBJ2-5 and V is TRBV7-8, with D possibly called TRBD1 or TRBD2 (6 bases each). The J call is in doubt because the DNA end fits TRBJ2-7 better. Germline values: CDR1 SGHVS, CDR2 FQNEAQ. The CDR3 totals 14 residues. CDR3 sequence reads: CARSLGGGSGEQYF. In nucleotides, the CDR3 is TGTGCCCGCAGCCTAGGGGGAGGATCGGGCGAGCAGTACTTC.

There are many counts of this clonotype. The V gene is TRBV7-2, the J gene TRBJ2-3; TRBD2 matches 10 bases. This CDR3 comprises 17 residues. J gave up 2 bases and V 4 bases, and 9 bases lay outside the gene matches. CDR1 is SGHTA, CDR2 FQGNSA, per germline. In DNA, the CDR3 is TGTGCCAGCAGCTCAGGACAGGGACTAGCGATCACAGATACGCAGTATTTT. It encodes CASSSGQGLAITDTQYF.

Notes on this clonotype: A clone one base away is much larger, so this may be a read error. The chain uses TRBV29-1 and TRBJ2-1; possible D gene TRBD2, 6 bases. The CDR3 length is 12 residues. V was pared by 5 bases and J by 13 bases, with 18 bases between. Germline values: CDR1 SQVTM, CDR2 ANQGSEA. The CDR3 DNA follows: TGCAGCGTTCCCCCCGGGGGAGAGACCCAGTTCTTC. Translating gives CSVPPGGETQFF.

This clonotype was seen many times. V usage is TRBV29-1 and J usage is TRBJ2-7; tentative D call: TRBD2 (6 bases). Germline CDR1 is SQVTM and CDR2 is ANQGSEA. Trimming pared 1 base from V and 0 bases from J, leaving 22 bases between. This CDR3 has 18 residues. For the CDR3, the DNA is TGCAGCGTTGAAGTACCCCTCCCAGGACGGGGGAACTCCTACGAGCAGTACTTC. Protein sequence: CSVEVPLPGRGNSYEQYF.

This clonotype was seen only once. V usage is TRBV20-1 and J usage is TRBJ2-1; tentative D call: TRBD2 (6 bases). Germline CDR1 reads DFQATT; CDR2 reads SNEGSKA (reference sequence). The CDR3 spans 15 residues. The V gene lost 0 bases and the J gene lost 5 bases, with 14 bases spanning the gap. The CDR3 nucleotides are TGCAGTGCTAGAGATCCCCAGCGGGCAAACAATGAGCAGTTCTTC. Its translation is CSARDPQRANNEQFF.

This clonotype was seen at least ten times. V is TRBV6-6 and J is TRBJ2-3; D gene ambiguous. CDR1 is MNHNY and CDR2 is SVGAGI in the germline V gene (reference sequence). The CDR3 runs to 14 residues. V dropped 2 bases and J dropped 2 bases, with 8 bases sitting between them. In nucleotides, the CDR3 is TGTGCCAGCAGTTACGCAAGGGACACAGATACGCAGTATTTT. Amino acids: CASSYARDTDTQYF.

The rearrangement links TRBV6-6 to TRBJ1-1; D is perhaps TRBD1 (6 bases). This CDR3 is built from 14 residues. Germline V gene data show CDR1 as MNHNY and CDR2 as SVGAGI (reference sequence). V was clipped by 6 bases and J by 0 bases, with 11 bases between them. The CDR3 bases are TGTGCCAGCAGATACGGACAGATGAACACTGAAGCTTTCTTT. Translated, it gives CASRYGQMNTEAFF.

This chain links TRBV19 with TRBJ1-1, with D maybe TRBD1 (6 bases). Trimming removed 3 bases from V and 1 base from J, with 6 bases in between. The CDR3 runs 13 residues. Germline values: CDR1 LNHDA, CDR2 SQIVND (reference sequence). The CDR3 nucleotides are TGTGCCAGTAGTATGGACAGGAACACTGAAGCTTTCTTT. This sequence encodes CASSMDRNTEAFF.

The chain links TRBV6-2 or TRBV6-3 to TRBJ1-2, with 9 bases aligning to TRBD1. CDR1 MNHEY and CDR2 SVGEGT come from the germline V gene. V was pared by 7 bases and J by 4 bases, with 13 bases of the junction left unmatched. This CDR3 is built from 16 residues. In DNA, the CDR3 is TGTGCCAGCACTTCGGGACAGGGAGTATTGTTCTATGGCTACACCTTC. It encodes CASTSGQGVLFYGYTF.

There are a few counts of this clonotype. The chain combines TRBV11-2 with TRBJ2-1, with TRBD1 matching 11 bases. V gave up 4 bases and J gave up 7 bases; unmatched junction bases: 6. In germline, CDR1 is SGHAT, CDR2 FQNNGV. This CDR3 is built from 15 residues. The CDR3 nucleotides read TGTGCCAGCAGCTCCCTCCGGGACAGGGGGAATGAGCAGTTCTTC. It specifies CASSSLRDRGNEQFF.

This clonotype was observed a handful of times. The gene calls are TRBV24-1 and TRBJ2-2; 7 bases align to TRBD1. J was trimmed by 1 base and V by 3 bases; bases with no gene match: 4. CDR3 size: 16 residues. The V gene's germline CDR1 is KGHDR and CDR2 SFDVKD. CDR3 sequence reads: CATSDPRQGNTGELFF. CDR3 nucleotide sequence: TGTGCCACCAGTGATCCCCGACAGGGGAACACCGGGGAGCTGTTTTTT.

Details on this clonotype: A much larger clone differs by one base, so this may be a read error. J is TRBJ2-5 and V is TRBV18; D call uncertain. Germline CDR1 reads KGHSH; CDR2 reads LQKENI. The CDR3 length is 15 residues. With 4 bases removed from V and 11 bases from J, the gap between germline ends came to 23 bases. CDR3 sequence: CASSLTLTQYNEQYF. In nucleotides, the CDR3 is TGTGCCAGCTCACTCACTTTGACCCAATACAATGAGCAGTACTTC.

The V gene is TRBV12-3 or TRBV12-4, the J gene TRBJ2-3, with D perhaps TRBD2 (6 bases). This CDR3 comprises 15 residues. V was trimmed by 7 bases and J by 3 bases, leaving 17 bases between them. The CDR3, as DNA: TGTGCCAGCAAAGAACTAGCAGGGAGGACAGATACGCAGTATTTT. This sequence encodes CASKELAGRTDTQYF.

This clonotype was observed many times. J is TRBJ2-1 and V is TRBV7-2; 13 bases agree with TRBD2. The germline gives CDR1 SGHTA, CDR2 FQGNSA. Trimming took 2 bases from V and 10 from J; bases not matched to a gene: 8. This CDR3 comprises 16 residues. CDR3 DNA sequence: TGTGCCAGCAGCTTACCGAGGACTAGCGGGGGACACGAGCAGTTCTTC. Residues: CASSLPRTSGGHEQFF.

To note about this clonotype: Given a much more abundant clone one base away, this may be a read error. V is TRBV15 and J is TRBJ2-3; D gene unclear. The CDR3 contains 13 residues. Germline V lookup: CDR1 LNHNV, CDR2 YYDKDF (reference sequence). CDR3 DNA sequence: TGTACCACCAGCAGACCTTCGAGAGATACGCAGTATTTT. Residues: CTTSRPSRDTQYF.

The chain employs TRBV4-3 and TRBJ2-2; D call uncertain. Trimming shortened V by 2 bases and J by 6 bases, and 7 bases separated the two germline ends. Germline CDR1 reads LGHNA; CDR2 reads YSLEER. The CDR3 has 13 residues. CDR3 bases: TGCGCCAGCAGCCAAATCCTAGCCGGGGAGCTGTTTTTT. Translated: CASSQILAGELFF.

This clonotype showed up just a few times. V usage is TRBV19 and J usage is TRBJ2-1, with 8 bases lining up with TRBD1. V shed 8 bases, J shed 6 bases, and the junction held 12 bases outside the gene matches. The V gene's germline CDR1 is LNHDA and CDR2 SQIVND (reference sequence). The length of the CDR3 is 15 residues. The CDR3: CASSAKGQGLNEQFF. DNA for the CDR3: TGTGCCAGTTCCGCCAAAGGACAGGGCCTCAATGAGCAGTTCTTC.

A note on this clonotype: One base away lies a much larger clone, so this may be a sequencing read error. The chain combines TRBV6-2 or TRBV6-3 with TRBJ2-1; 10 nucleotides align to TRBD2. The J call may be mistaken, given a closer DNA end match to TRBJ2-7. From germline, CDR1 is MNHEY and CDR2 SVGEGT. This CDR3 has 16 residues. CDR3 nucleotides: TGTGCCAGCAGTTCCTCTAGCGGGGGCCCCTACAATGAGCAGTACTTC. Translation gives CASSSSSGGPYNEQYF.

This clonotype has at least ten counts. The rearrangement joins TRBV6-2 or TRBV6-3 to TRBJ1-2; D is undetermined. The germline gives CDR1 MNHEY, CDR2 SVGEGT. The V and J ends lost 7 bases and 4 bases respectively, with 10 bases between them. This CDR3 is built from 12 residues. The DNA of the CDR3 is TGTGCCAGCAAAAGGACCTTCTATGGCTACACCTTC. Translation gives CASKRTFYGYTF.

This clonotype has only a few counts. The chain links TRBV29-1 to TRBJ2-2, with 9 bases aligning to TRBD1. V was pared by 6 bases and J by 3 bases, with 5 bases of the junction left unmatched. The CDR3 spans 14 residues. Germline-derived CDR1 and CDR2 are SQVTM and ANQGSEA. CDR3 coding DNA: TGCAGCGTAGCCGGGACAGGGTACACCGGGGAGCTGTTTTTT. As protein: CSVAGTGYTGELFF.

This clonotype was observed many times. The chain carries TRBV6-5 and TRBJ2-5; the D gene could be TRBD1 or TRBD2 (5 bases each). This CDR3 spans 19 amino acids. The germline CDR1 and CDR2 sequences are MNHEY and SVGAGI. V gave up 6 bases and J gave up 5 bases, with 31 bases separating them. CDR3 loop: CASSYTSLASGRAEETQYF. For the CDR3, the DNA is TGTGCCAGCAGCTACACGTCGCTAGCTTCGGGCAGGGCTGAGGAGACCCAGTACTTC.

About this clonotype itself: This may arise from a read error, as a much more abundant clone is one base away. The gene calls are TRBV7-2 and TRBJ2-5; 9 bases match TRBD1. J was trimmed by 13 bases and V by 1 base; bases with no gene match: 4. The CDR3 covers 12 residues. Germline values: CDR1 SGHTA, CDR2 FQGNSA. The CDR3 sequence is CASSLDIQGAYF. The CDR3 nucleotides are TGTGCCAGCAGCTTAGATATACAGGGGGCGTACTTC.

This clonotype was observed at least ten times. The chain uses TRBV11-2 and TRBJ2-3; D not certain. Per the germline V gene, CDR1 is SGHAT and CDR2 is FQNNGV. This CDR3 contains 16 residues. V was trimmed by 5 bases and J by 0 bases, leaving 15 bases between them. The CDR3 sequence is CASSPGSGTSTDTQYF. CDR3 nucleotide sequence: TGTGCCAGCAGCCCCGGCTCCGGAACTAGCACAGATACGCAGTATTTT.

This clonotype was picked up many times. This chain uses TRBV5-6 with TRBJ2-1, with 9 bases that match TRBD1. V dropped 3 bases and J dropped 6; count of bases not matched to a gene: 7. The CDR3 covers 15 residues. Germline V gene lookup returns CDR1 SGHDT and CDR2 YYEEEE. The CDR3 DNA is TGTGCCAGCAGCTCGGGACAGGGAATGGGCAATGAGCAGTTCTTC. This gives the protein CASSSGQGMGNEQFF. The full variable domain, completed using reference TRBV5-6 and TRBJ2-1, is DAGVTQSPTHLIKTRGQQVTLRCSPKSGHDTVSWYQQALGQGPQFIFQYYEEEERQRGNFPDRFSGHQFPNYSSELNVNALLLGDSALYLCASSSGQGMGNEQFFGPGTRLTVL.

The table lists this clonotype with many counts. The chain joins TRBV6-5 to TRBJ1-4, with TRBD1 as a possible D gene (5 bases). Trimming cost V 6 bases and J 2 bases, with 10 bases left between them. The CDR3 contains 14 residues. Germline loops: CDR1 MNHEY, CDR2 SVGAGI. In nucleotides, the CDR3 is TGTGCCAGCAGCCCGACAGTTACTAATGAAAAACTGTTTTTT. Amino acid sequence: CASSPTVTNEKLFF.

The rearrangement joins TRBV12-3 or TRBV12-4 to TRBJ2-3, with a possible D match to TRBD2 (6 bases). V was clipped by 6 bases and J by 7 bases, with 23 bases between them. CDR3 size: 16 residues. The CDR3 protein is CASSSGRPRKSNTQYF. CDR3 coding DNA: TGTGCCAGCAGCTCGGGGAGGCCCCGCAAATCCAATACGCAGTATTTT.

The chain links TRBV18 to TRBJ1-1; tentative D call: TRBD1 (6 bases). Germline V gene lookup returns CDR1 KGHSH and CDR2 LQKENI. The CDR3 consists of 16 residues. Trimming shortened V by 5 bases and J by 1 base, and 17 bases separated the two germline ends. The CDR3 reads CASSTTGGGGNTEAFF. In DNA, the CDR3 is TGTGCCAGCTCAACAACAGGAGGAGGGGGGAACACTGAAGCTTTCTTT.

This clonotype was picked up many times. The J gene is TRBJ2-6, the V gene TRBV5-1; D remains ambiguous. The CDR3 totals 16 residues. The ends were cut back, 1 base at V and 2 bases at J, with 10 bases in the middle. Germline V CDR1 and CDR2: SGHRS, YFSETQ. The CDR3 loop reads CASSLSVVAGANVLTF. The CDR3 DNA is TGCGCCAGCAGCTTGAGTGTAGTGGCTGGGGCCAACGTCCTGACTTTC.